One TCR beta chain is described in this entry. CDR3 length equals 15 residues. Germline V CDR1 and CDR2: MNHEY, SVGAGI. With 7 bases clipped from V and 2 bases from J, the junction kept 10 bases outside the gene matches. This entry belongs to a study of blood T cell repertoires in COVID-19. Followed over time, Seattle patients had been enrolled while infection was active. Original processing notes: Reference gene primer amplification in the assay estimated nucleated cell counts. The assay was immunoSEQ multiplex PCR, and TCRdb's table has in-frame clones only and misses some. That table is the source of V, J and clone size, and D and trimming were worked out from the DNA. The repertoire has 250,000 to 300,000 clones, over 80% of them found once; the top ten carry approximately 6%.

The receptor's source is a woman aged 45-60 years with COVID-19, enrolled during active disease. The V call is TRBV6-5, the J call TRBJ1-1; TRBD1 matches 7 bases. The sequencing input was peripheral blood. The CDR3 DNA follows: TGTGCCAGCACCAAGAGACAGGGTGGAAACACTGAAGCTTTCTTT. Its translation: CASTKRQGGNTEAFF.